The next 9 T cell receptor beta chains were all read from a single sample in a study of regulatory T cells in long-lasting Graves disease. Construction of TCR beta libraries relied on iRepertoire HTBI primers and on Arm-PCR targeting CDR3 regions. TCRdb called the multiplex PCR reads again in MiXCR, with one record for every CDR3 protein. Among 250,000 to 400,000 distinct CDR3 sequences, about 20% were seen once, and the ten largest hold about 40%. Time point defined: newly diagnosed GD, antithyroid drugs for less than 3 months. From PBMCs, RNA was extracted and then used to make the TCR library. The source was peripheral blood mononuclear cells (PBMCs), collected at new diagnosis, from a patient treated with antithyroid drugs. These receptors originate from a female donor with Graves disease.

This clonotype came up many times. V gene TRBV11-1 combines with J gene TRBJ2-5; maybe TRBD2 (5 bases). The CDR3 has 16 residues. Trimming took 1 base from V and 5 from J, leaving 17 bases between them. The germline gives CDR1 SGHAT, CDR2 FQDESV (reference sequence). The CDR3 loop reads CASSLVETRRRETQYF. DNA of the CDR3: TGTGCCAGCAGCTTAGTGGAGACACGGCGGAGGGAGACCCAGTACTTC.

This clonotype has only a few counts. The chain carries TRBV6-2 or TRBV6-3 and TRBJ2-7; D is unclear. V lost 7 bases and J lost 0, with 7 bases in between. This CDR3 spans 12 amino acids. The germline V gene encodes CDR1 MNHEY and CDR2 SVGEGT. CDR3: CASTSLSYEQYF. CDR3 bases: TGTGCCAGCACCAGTCTCTCCTACGAGCAGTACTTC.

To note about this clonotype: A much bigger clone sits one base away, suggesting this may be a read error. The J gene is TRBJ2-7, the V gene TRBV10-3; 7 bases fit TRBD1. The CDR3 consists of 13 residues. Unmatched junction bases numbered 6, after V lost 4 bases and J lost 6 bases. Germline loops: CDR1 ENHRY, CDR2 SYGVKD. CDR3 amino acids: CAISGLGGLEQYF. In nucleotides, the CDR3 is TGTGCCATCAGTGGGCTAGGGGGCCTCGAGCAGTACTTC.

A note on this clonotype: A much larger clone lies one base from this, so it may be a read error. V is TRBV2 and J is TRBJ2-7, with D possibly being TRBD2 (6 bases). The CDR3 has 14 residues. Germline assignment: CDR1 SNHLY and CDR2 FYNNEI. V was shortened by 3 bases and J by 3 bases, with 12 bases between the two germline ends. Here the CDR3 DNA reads TGTGCCAGCAGTGAGGGTAGCGGCCACTACGAGCAGTACTTC. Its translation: CASSEGSGHYEQYF.

CDR3 residues: CASSSNSLRGRERTYEQYF. The CDR3 DNA sequence: TGTGCCAGCAGCTCGAACTCCCTGAGGGGGCGAGAGCGGACCTACGAGCAGTACTTC. The chain carries TRBV7-6 and TRBJ2-3; 7 bases map to TRBD1. Gene TRBJ2-7 matches the end of the DNA better, so the J call may be wrong. The germline CDR1 and CDR2 sequences are SGHVS and FNYEAQ. The CDR3 has 19 amino acids.

The CDR3 region is CACLGGAIYNEQFF. DNA for the CDR3: TGTGCCTGCCTCGGGGGGGCCATCTACAATGAGCAGTTCTTC. This chain links TRBV30 with TRBJ2-1; 8 nucleotides agree with TRBD2. CDR1 and CDR2 from the germline V gene are GTSNPN and SVGIG (reference sequence). Losses at the gene ends were 6 bases for V and 3 bases for J; bases not matched to a gene: 7. This CDR3 has 14 amino acids.

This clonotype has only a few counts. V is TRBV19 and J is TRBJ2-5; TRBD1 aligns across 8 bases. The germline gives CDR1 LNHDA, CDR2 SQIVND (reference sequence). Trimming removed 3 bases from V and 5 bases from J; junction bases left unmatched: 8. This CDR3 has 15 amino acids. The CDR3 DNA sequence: TGTGCCAGTAGTATGCCCGGACAGGGATTGGAGACCCAGTACTTC. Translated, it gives CASSMPGQGLETQYF.

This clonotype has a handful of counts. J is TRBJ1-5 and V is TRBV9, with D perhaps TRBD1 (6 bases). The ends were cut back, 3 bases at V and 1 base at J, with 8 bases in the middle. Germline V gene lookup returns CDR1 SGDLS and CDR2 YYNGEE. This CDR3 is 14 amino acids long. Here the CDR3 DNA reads TGTGCCAGCAGCGCCGGACAGAGCAATCAGCCCCAGCATTTT. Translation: CASSAGQSNQPQHF.

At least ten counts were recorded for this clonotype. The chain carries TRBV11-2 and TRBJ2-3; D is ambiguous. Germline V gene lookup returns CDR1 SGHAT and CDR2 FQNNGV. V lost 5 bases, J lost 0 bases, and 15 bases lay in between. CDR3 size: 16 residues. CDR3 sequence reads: CASSMVGRSSTDTQYF. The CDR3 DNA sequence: TGTGCCAGCAGCATGGTGGGCAGATCTAGCACAGATACGCAGTATTTT.